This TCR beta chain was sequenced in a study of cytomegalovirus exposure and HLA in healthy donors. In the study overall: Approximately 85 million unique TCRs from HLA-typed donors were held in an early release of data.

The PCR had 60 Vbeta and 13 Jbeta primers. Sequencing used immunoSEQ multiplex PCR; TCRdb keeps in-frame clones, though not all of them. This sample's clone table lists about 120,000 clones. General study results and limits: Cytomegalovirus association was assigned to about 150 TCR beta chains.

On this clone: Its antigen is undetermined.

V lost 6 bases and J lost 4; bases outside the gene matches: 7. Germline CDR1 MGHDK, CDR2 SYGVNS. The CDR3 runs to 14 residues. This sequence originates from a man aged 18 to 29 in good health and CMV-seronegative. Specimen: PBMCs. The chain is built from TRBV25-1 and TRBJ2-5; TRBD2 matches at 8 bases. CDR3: CASSRGGRRETQYF. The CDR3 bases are TGTGCCAGCAGCCGGGGGGGGCGAAGAGAGACCCAGTACTTC.